This T cell receptor (beta chain) was sequenced for a study of blood T cells in healthy people across ages. Study-level results: PBMCs were not sorted, which prevented a conclusive comparison of naive versus antigen-experienced cells.

CDR1 is MNHEY, CDR2 SVGAGI, per germline. The ends were cut back, 5 bases at V and 2 bases at J, with 16 bases in the middle. This CDR3 has 15 residues. With respect to this clonotype: Its antigen remains unknown.

Primers used in a second PCR of roughly 6 to 12 cycles were a sample-barcoded 5' primer and a J-beta primer mix. Carrying 12 random nucleotides, a template-switch adaptor labeled each individual cDNA molecule. TCRdb ran MiXCR on the 5' RACE reads and lists one entry per CDR3 protein. Here the sample spans about 1 million distinct CDR3 sequences, 40% to 55% being singletons. Extraction of total RNA produced a minimum of 5 micrograms from each sample. The chain combines TRBV6-5 with TRBJ2-7; the D gene could be TRBD1 or TRBD2 (5 bases each). The sequence was obtained from an older woman in good health. The sample consisted of blood. The CDR3 protein is CASSQRVTGPYEQYF. The CDR3 DNA is TGTGCCAGCAGTCAACGGGTAACGGGACCCTACGAGCAGTACTTC.